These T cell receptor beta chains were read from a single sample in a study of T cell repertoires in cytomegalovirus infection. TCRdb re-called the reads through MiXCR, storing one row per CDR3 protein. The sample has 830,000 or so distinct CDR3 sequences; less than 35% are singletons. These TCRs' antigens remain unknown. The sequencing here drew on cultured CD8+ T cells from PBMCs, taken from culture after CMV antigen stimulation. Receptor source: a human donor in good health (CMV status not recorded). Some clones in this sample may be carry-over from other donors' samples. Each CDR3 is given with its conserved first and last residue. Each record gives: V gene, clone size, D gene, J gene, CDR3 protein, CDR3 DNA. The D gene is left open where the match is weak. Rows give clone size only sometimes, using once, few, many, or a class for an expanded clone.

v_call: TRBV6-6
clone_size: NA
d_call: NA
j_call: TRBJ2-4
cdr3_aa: CASSYSTESATDIQYF
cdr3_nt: TGTGCCAGCAGTTACTCGACGGAGTCGGCTACCGACATTCAGTACTTC

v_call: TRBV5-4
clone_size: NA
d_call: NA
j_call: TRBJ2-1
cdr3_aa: CASSLEISSATYNEQFF
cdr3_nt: TGTGCCAGCAGCTTGGAGATTTCGAGCGCCACCTACAATGAGCAGTTCTTC

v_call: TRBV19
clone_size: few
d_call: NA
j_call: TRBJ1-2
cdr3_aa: CASEPGGAGYGYTF
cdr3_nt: TGTGCCAGCGAGCCGGGGGGCGCCGGCTATGGCTACACCTTC

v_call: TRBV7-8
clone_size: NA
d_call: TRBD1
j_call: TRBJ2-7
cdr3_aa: CASSLLGRGTSYEQYF
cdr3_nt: TGTGCCAGCAGCTTATTAGGCAGGGGGACCTCCTACGAGCAGTACTTC

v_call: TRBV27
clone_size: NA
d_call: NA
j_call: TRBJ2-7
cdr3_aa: CASSFYRGNEQYF
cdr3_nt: TGTGCCAGCAGTTTTTATAGGGGCAACGAGCAGTACTTC

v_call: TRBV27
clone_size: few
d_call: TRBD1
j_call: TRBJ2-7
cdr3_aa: CASSVRDRGEQYF
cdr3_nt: TGTGCCAGCAGTGTCCGGGACAGGGGCGAGCAGTACTTC

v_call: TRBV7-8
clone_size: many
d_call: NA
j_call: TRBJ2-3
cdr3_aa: CASSLVSGSTDTQYF
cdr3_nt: TGTGCCAGCAGCTTAGTGTCGGGGAGCACAGATACGCAGTATTTT

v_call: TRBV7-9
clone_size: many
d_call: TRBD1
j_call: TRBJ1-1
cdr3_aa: CASGTGGTEAFF
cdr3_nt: TGTGCCAGCGGGACAGGGGGAACTGAAGCTTTCTTT

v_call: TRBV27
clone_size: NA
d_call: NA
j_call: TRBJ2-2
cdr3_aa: CASSPTTGFGTGELFF
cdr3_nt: TGTGCCAGCAGTCCCACTACAGGGTTCGGCACCGGGGAGCTGTTTTTT

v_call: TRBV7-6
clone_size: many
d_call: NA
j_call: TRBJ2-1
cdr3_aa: CASSSRENNEQFF
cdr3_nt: TGTGCCAGCAGCTCCCGCGAGAACAATGAGCAGTTCTTC

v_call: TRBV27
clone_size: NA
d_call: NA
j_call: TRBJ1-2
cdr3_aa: CASSFQGSNYGYTF
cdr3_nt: TGTGCCAGCAGTTTTCAGGGGAGTAACTATGGCTACACCTTC

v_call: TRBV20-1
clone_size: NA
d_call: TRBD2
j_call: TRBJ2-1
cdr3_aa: CSARATSANEQFF
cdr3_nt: TGCAGTGCTAGAGCAACTAGCGCCAATGAGCAGTTCTTC

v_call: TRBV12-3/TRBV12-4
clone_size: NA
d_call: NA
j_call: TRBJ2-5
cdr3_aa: CASSLAGAETQYF
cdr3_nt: TGTGCCAGCAGTTTAGCGGGGGCGGAGACCCAGTACTTC

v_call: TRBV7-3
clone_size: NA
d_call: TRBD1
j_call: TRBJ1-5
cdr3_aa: CASSLYGTGYQPHHF
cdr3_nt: TGTGCCAGCAGCTTATATGGGACAGGGTATCAGCCCCACCATTTT

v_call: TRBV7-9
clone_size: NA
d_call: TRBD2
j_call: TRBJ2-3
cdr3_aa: CASSPPLAGGQDTQYF
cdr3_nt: TGTGCCAGCAGCCCCCCCCTAGCGGGGGGGCAAGATACGCAGTATTTT

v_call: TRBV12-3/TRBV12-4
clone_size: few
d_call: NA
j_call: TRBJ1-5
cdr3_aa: CASTQAGFGNQPQHF
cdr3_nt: TGTGCCAGCACGCAGGCTGGTTTTGGCAATCAGCCCCAGCATTTT

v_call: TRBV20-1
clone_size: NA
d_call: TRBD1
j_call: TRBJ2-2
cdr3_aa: CSAREDRDTGELFF
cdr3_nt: TGCAGTGCTAGAGAGGACAGGGACACCGGGGAGCTGTTTTTT

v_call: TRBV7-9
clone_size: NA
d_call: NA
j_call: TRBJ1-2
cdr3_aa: CAIMVGVSGYTF
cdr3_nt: TGTGCCATCATGGTGGGGGTCTCGGGCTACACCTTC

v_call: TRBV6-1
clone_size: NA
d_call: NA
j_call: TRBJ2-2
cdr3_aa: CASRGRNGELFF
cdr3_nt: TGTGCCAGCAGAGGGAGAAACGGGGAGCTGTTTTTT

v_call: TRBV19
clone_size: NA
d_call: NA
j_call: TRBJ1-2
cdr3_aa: CASRSDAPKDGYTF
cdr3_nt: TGTGCCAGTAGGTCGGACGCGCCGAAGGATGGCTACACCTTC

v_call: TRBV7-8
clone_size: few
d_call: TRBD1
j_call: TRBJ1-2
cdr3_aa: CASSLDPTGGGGYTF
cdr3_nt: TGTGCCAGCAGCTTAGACCCAACAGGGGGAGGTGGCTACACCTTC

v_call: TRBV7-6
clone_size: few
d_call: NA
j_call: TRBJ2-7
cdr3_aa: CASSLGSGRNEQYF
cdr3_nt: TGTGCCAGCAGCTTAGGCTCAGGGAGAAACGAGCAGTACTTC

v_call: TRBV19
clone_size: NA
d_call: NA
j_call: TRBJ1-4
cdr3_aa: CASTSPREANEKLFF
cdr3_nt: TGTGCCAGTACCTCCCCCCGGGAGGCTAATGAAAAACTGTTTTTT

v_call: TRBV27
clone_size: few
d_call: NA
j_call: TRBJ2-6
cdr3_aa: CASSLSPPRAGTVGANVLTF
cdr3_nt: TGTGCCAGCAGTTTATCCCCCCCGAGGGCAGGGACGGTTGGGGCCAACGTCCTGACTTTC

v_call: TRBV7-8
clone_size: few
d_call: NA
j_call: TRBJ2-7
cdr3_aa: CASSWTQNEQYF
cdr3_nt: TGTGCCAGCAGCTGGACACAGAACGAGCAGTACTTC

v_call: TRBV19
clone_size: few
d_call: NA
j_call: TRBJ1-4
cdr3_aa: CASTTSINPVSGANEKLFF
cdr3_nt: TGTGCCAGTACCACCAGCATAAATCCTGTATCCGGGGCTAATGAAAAACTGTTTTTT

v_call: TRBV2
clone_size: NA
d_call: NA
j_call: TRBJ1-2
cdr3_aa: CASSEGRPRRDYGYTF
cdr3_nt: TGTGCCAGCAGTGAAGGCCGACCCAGAAGGGACTATGGCTACACCTTC

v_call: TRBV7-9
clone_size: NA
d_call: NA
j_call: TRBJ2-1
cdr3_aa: CASSLKLLNNEQFF
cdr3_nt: TGTGCCAGCAGCTTAAAACTATTAAACAATGAGCAGTTCTTC

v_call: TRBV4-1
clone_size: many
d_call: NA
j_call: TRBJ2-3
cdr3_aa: CASSQDGSYGTDTQYF
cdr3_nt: TGCGCCAGCAGCCAAGATGGAAGCTACGGCACAGATACGCAGTATTTT

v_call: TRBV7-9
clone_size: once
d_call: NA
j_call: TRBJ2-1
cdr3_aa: CASSNSTGGWLYNEQFF
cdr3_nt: TGTGCCAGCAGCAATTCGACAGGAGGGTGGCTCTACAATGAGCAGTTCTTC

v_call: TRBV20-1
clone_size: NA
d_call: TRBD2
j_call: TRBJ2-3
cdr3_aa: CSARPSGGGSTDTQYF
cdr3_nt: TGCAGTGCTAGACCTAGCGGGGGGGGGAGCACAGATACGCAGTATTTT

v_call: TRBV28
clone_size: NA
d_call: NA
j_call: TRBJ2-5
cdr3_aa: CASSLFLGKETQYF
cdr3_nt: TGTGCCAGCAGTTTATTCCTGGGGAAAGAGACCCAGTACTTC

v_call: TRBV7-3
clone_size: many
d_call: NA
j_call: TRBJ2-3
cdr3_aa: CASSLTGGMGDTQYF
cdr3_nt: TGTGCCAGCAGCTTAACCGGAGGGATGGGAGATACGCAGTATTTT

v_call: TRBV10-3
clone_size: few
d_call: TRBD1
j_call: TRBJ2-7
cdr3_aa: CASRTGLNEQYF
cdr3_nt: TGTGCCTCGCGGACAGGGCTCAACGAGCAGTACTTC

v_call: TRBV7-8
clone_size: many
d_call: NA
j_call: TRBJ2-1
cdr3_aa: CASSLGNRNNEQFF
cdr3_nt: TGTGCCAGCAGCTTAGGGAACAGAAACAATGAGCAGTTCTTC

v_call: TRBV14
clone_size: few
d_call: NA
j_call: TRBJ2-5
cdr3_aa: CASSQPGGETQYF
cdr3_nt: TGTGCCAGCAGCCAACCCGGGGGAGAGACCCAGTACTTC

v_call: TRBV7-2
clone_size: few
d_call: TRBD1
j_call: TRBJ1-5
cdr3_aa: CASSPPPERGLINQPQHF
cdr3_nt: TGTGCCAGCAGTCCCCCTCCCGAGAGGGGGCTAATCAATCAGCCCCAGCATTTT

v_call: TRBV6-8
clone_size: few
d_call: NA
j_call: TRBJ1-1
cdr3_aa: CASSSQPMMNTEAFF
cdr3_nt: TGTGCCAGCAGCTCCCAACCGATGATGAACACTGAAGCTTTCTTT

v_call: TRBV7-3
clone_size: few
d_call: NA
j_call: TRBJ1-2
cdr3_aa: CASSGGGHSPAGNNYGYTF
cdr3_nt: TGTGCCAGCAGCGGCGGGGGACACTCCCCAGCGGGGAACAACTATGGCTACACCTTC

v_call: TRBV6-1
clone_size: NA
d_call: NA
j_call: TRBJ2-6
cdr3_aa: CASSEANSGANVLTF
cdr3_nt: TGTGCCAGCAGTGAAGCAAACTCTGGGGCCAACGTCCTGACTTTC

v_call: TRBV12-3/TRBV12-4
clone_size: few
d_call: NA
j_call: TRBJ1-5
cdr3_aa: CASSFGPGVGGGQPQHF
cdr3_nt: TGTGCCAGCAGTTTCGGCCCCGGGGTGGGGGGCGGTCAGCCCCAGCATTTT

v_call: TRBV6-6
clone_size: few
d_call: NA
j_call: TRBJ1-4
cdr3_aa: CASSYFGRDEKLFF
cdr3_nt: TGTGCCAGCAGTTACTTCGGCAGGGATGAAAAACTGTTTTTT

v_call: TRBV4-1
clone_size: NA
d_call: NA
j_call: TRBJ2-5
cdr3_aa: CASSQVEALQETQYF
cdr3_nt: TGCGCCAGCAGCCAAGTGGAAGCGCTACAAGAGACCCAGTACTTC

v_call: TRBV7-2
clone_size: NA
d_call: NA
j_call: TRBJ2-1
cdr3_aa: CASSLFGGQINEQFF
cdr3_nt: TGTGCCAGCAGCTTGTTCGGGGGGCAAATCAATGAGCAGTTCTTC

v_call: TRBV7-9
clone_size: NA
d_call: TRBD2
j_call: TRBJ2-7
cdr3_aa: CASSPRGSGAKPYEQYF
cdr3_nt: TGTGCCAGCAGCCCCCGAGGTAGCGGGGCCAAACCCTACGAGCAGTACTTC

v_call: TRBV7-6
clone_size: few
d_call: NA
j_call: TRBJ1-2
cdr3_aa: CASSFGQGTIGYTF
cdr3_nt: TGTGCCAGCAGCTTTGGGCAGGGGACTATTGGCTACACCTTC

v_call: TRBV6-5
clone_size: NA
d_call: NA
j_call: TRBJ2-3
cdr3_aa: CASSYGWRGSTDTQYF
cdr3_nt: TGTGCCAGCAGTTACGGTTGGCGGGGTAGCACAGATACGCAGTATTTT

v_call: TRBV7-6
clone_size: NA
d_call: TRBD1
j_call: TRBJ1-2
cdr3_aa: CASSQGQGLYGCTF
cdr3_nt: TGTGCCAGCAGCCAAGGACAGGGACTCTATGGCTGCACCTTC

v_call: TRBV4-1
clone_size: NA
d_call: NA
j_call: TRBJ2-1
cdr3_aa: CASSQAGVGDEQFF
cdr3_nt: TGCGCCAGCAGCCAAGCGGGGGTCGGGGATGAGCAGTTCTTC

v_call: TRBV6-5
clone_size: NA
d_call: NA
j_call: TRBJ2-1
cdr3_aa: CASSYGWGNERFF
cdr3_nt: TGTGCCAGCAGTTATGGTTGGGGCAATGAGCGGTTCTTC

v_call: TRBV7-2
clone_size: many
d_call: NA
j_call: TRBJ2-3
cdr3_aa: CASSLGTQYF
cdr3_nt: TGTGCCAGCAGCTTAGGTACGCAGTATTTT

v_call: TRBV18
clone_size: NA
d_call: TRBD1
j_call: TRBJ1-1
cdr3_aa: CASSRIRDRVRNTEAFF
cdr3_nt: TGTGCCAGCTCACGTATCCGGGACAGGGTTCGGAACACTGAAGCTTTCTTT

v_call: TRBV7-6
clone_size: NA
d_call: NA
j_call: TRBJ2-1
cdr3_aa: CASSRVFTGGNEQFF
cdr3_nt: TGTGCCAGCAGCCGAGTATTCACAGGTGGAAATGAGCAGTTCTTC

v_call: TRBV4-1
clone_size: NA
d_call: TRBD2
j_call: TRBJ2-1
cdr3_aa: CASSQAASGSDNEQFF
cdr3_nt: TGCGCCAGCAGCCAAGCCGCTAGCGGGAGCGACAATGAGCAGTTCTTC